The 27 T cell receptor beta chains below were found in one sample sequenced in a study of chemoradiotherapy in HPV16-positive cancers. The table came from immunoSEQ multiplex PCR; TCRdb's copy has only in-frame clones and leaves some out. This table has 20,000 to 25,000 clones, roughly 86% appearing once. The material was blood, obtained from a patient who underwent chemoradiotherapy. The receptor source for this set is a human donor with HPV-associated anogenital cancer.

The chain recombines TRBV5-1 with TRBJ1-3, with 8 bases that match TRBD1. V was pared by 2 bases and J by 0 bases, with 4 bases of the junction left unmatched. Germline V gives CDR1 SGHRS, CDR2 YFSETQ. This CDR3 is 16 amino acids long. The chain's CDR3 is CASSFRQGSSGNTIYF. Written as DNA, the CDR3 is TGCGCCAGCAGCTTCCGACAGGGGAGCTCTGGAAACACCATATATTTT.

This clone appeared once. This chain connects TRBV6-5 to TRBJ2-1, with D possibly TRBD1 on 5 matching bases. V was shortened by 6 bases and J by 8 bases, with 14 bases between the two germline ends. CDR3 length: 13 amino acids. From germline, CDR1 is MNHEY and CDR2 SVGAGI. CDR3 nucleotide sequence: TGTGCCAGCAGAACCGACAGAATTGATGAGCAGTTCTTC. Its translation is CASRTDRIDEQFF.

This chain uses TRBV5-6 with TRBJ2-1; TRBD1 might be the D (6 bases). V dropped 2 bases and J dropped 7 bases, with 16 bases sitting between them. The CDR3 consists of 15 residues. From germline, CDR1 is SGHDT and CDR2 YYEEEE. The DNA of the CDR3 is TGTGCCAGCAGCTTTGGGGGCCTCCTTCGGAATGAGCAGTTCTTC. This encodes CASSFGGLLRNEQFF.

The rearrangement joins TRBV19 to TRBJ1-2, with D maybe TRBD1 (5 bases). V was pared by 6 bases and J by 3 bases, with 20 bases between. The CDR3 consists of 16 residues. The germline V gene encodes CDR1 LNHDA and CDR2 SQIVND (reference sequence). The CDR3 region is CASRSLGELNHYGYTF. CDR3 coding DNA: TGTGCCAGTAGGAGCCTAGGGGAGTTGAATCACTATGGCTACACCTTC.

As DNA, the CDR3 is TGTGCCAGCAGTGTGGGAAACTCTGGGGCCAACGTCCTGACTTTC. It encodes CASSVGNSGANVLTF. The J gene is TRBJ2-6, the V gene TRBV6-1; no clear D gene. CDR1 and CDR2 (germline): MNHNS, SASEGT. Trimming left V 4 bases short and J 0 bases short, with 7 bases between. This CDR3 spans 15 amino acids.

Only a few counts were recorded for this clone. The chain combines TRBV9 with TRBJ1-5, with TRBD1 identical over 7 bases. In germline, CDR1 is SGDLS, CDR2 YYNGEE. V lost 0 bases to trimming and J lost 5 bases; unmatched junction nucleotides: 5. This CDR3 has 15 residues. CDR3 DNA sequence: TGTGCCAGCAGCGTAGGGGGGACAGCCTATCAGCCCCAGCATTTT. Its protein product is CASSVGGTAYQPQHF.

The J gene is TRBJ2-3, the V gene TRBV4-1, with 9 bases lining up with TRBD2. The CDR3 length is 15 residues. Trimming removed 4 bases from V and 4 bases from J; junction bases left unmatched: 6. Germline CDR1 and CDR2: MGHRA and YSYEKL. CDR3 sequence: CASSPSVAGADTQYF. The CDR3 nucleotides read TGCGCCAGCAGCCCGTCAGTAGCGGGAGCAGATACGCAGTATTTT.

V gene TRBV6-6 combines with J gene TRBJ1-5; 8 nucleotides align to TRBD1. The CDR3 is 16 amino acids. CDR1 and CDR2 from the germline V gene are MNHNY and SVGAGI (reference sequence). With V trimmed by 6 bases and J by 6 bases, 13 bases remained unmatched. CDR3 coding DNA: TGTGCCAGCAGCGCCCCGGGACAGGTAAAGCCTCAGCCCCAGCATTTT. Amino acid sequence: CASSAPGQVKPQPQHF.

By sample fraction, this clone is medium-sized. The chain joins TRBV25-1 to TRBJ2-7, with a possible D match to TRBD2 (6 bases). The CDR3 has 11 residues. The V gene lost 5 bases and the J gene lost 7 bases, with 9 bases spanning the gap. Germline assignment: CDR1 MGHDK and CDR2 SYGVNS. The CDR3 DNA reads as TGTGCCAGCAGTCCAGGGAGGGAGCAGTACTTC. It translates to CASSPGREQYF.

This clone has more than one count but fewer than ten. V is TRBV19 and J is TRBJ2-7; 7 nucleotides align to TRBD2. This CDR3 has 16 residues. Unmatched junction bases numbered 12, after V lost 5 bases and J lost 2 bases. CDR1 LNHDA and CDR2 SQIVND come from the germline V gene (reference sequence). The CDR3 region is CASSADWGGAPYEQYF. In DNA form, the CDR3 reads TGTGCCAGTAGTGCTGATTGGGGGGGAGCGCCCTACGAGCAGTACTTC.

This clone was picked up a small number of times. The rearrangement links TRBV6-6 to TRBJ1-6, with 8 bases lining up with TRBD1. This CDR3 contains 14 residues. V shed 7 bases, J shed 9 bases, and the junction held 8 bases outside the gene matches. Germline CDR1 reads MNHNY; CDR2 reads SVGAGI (reference sequence). The CDR3 bases are TGTGCCAGCAACCGGGCGGGACAGGCTTCACCCCTCCACTTT. It translates to CASNRAGQASPLHF.

The rearrangement uses TRBV2 and TRBJ1-2, with D tentatively TRBD1 (5 bases). This CDR3 has 15 amino acids. Germline CDR1 is SNHLY and CDR2 is FYNNEI. V was trimmed by 3 bases and J by 5 bases, leaving 16 bases between them. In DNA, the CDR3 is TGTGCCAGCAGTGACGAAGGGTGGGGGGGATATGGCTACACCTTC. It encodes CASSDEGWGGYGYTF.

The V call is TRBV7-9, the J call TRBJ2-3, with 13 nucleotides matching TRBD2. The J segment lost 2 bases and the V segment lost 5 bases, leaving 4 bases of the junction unmatched. The germline CDR1 and CDR2 sequences are SEHNR and FQNEAQ (reference sequence). This CDR3 contains 16 residues. In DNA form, the CDR3 reads TGTGCCAGCAGCCCGGGGACTAGCGGGAACACAGATACGCAGTATTTT. Translating it yields CASSPGTSGNTDTQYF.

This clone was detected only once. The gene calls are TRBV7-2 and TRBJ1-1, with D perhaps matching TRBD1 (6 bases). Germline lookup yields CDR1 SGHTA and CDR2 FQGNSA. The germline V and J ends were trimmed by 5 bases and 1 base, with 8 bases remaining between them. The CDR3 is 13 residues long. This chain's CDR3 is CASSTDRNTEAFF. The CDR3 DNA is TGTGCCAGCAGCACGGACAGGAACACTGAAGCTTTCTTT.

The CDR3 DNA reads as TGCAGCGCGGCGGCAGGGGGCGGGAACACTGAAGCTTTCTTT. It yields the protein CSAAAGGGNTEAFF. The chain employs TRBV29-1 and TRBJ1-1; 8 bases line up with TRBD1. From germline, CDR1 is SQVTM and CDR2 ANQGSEA. The V segment lost 7 bases and the J segment 1 base; nucleotides outside the gene matches: 8. This CDR3 region has 14 residues.

This sequence joins TRBV19 and TRBJ2-1, with a possible D match to TRBD2 (5 bases). Germline CDR1 reads LNHDA; CDR2 reads SQIVND (reference sequence). The CDR3 is 14 residues long. Trimming removed 5 bases from V and 3 bases from J, with 11 bases in between. CDR3: CASSLRTGYNEQFF. In nucleotides, the CDR3 is TGTGCCAGTAGTCTTCGGACTGGCTACAATGAGCAGTTCTTC.

The count of this clone is one. The V and J genes are TRBV7-8 and TRBJ1-4; TRBD1 agrees at 8 bases. Germline lookup yields CDR1 SGHVS and CDR2 FQNEAQ. Trimming at V came to 5 bases and at J to 5 bases, leaving 4 bases not matched to a gene. CDR3 length equals 14 residues. The CDR3 loop reads CASSVDRVNEKLFF. Written as DNA, the CDR3 is TGTGCCAGCAGCGTGGACAGGGTCAATGAAAAACTGTTTTTT.

CDR3 region: CASSRDRDTYEQYF. The CDR3 coding sequence is TGTGCCAGCAGCCGGGACAGGGACACCTACGAGCAGTACTTC. The rearrangement links TRBV9 to TRBJ2-7; TRBD1 matches at 9 bases. This CDR3 region has 14 residues. V lost 4 bases, J lost 2 bases, and 4 bases stayed unmatched. The germline V gene has CDR1 SGDLS and CDR2 YYNGEE. Filled out from reference TRBV9 and TRBJ2-7, the complete variable domain reads DSGVTQTPKHLITATGQRVTLRCSPRSGDLSVYWYQQSLDQGLQFLIQYYNGEERAKGNILERFSAQQFPDLHSELNLSSLELGDSALYFCASSRDRDTYEQYFGPGTRLTVT.

This clone was recorded once. The germline gene is not matched at one end of the junction; a read error may be the cause. The chain employs TRBV5-6 and TRBJ1-3; TRBD1 might be the D (5 bases). CDR3 length: 14 residues. Germline-derived CDR1 and CDR2 are SGHDT and YYEEEE. The CDR3 spells CASSPGTAGSTIYF. CDR3 in DNA: TGTGCCAGCAGCCCCGGGACTGCAGGAAGCACCATATATTTT. Looking up the rest from reference TRBV5-6 and TRBJ1-3 gives the full variable domain: DAGVTQSPTHLIKTRGQQVTLRCSPKSGHDTVSWYQQALGQGPQFIFQYYEEEERQRGNFPDRFSGHQFPNYSSELNVNALLLGDSALYLCASSPGTAGSTIYFGEGSWLTVV.

The CDR3 region is CASSVGDSSYEQYF. The CDR3 DNA reads as TGTGCCAGCAGCGTGGGGGACAGCTCCTACGAGCAGTACTTC. This chain joins TRBV9 and TRBJ2-7; 7 bases fit TRBD1. The CDR3 totals 14 residues. V dropped 2 bases and J dropped 0; count of bases not matched to a gene: 2. From germline, CDR1 is SGDLS and CDR2 YYNGEE.

The chain combines TRBV11-2 with TRBJ2-7, with 9 bases identical to TRBD2. CDR1 SGHAT and CDR2 FQNNGV come from the germline V gene. The CDR3 is 13 amino acids. With V trimmed by 5 bases and J by 6 bases, 5 bases remained unmatched. CDR3 coding DNA: TGTGCCAGCAGCCACGGACTAGCGAGCGAGCAGTACTTC. This gives the protein CASSHGLASEQYF.

This clone was observed a single time. The chain employs TRBV7-2 and TRBJ1-2; D is possibly TRBD1 (6 bases). The germline V and J ends were trimmed by 4 bases and 3 bases, with 18 bases remaining between them. CDR1 SGHTA and CDR2 FQGNSA come from the germline V gene. The CDR3 is 16 residues long. CDR3: CASSSTGGQGYYGYTF. The CDR3 nucleotides are TGTGCCAGCAGCTCTACTGGGGGGCAGGGGTACTATGGCTACACCTTC. The whole variable domain, remainder taken from reference TRBV7-2 and TRBJ1-2, is GAGVSQSPSNKVTEKGKDVELRCDPISGHTALYWYRQSLGQGLEFLIYFQGNSAPDKSGLPSDRFSAERTGGSVSTLTIQRTQQEDSAVYLCASSSTGGQGYYGYTFGSGTRLTVV.

The chain joins TRBV6-5 to TRBJ2-5; D might be TRBD1 (5 bases). The germline gives CDR1 MNHEY, CDR2 SVGAGI. The CDR3 runs to 15 residues. The V and J ends lost 3 bases and 7 bases respectively, with 18 bases between them. DNA for the CDR3: TGTGCCAGCAGTTATAAGGGGTTAAAGTTGGTGACCCAGTACTTC. Encoded protein: CASSYKGLKLVTQYF.

The chain recombines TRBV29-1 with TRBJ1-1; 11 bases are a match to TRBD1. J lost 2 bases, V lost 2 bases, and 10 bases had no gene match. The germline V gene encodes CDR1 SQVTM and CDR2 ANQGSEA. The CDR3 extends over 17 amino acids. This CDR3 is CSVEPIPGTGGNTEAFF. CDR3 bases: TGCAGCGTTGAACCCATTCCCGGGACAGGGGGTAACACTGAAGCTTTCTTT.

The chain is built from TRBV9 and TRBJ2-3, with TRBD2 identical over 8 bases. This CDR3 is 16 amino acids long. Germline-derived CDR1 and CDR2 are SGDLS and YYNGEE. V lost 3 bases and J lost 2; bases outside the gene matches: 8. The CDR3: CASSAGSGRYTDTQYF. The CDR3 DNA is TGTGCCAGCAGCGCTGGAAGCGGGAGATACACAGATACGCAGTATTTT. The whole variable domain, filled in from reference TRBV9 and TRBJ2-3, reads DSGVTQTPKHLITATGQRVTLRCSPRSGDLSVYWYQQSLDQGLQFLIQYYNGEERAKGNILERFSAQQFPDLHSELNLSSLELGDSALYFCASSAGSGRYTDTQYFGPGTRLTVL.

J is TRBJ1-1 and V is TRBV27; no firm D call. Germline assignment: CDR1 MNHEY and CDR2 SMNVEV (reference sequence). The CDR3 is 13 amino acids. The ends were cut back, 1 base at V and 3 bases at J, with 6 bases in the middle. The CDR3 DNA follows: TGTGCCAGCAGTTTATGGCGAGACACTGAAGCTTTCTTT. This translates into CASSLWRDTEAFF.

The rearrangement joins TRBV5-6 to TRBJ1-5, with D unclear. The CDR3 is 12 residues long. The V end lost 4 bases, the J end lost 6 bases, and 8 bases lay between the germline ends. Germline V lookup: CDR1 SGHDT, CDR2 YYEEEE. The CDR3 DNA reads TGTGCCAGCAGCCTGTGGGGTCAGCCCCAGCATTTT. Its translation is CASSLWGQPQHF. Full variable domain (outside the CDR3, taken from reference TRBV5-6 and TRBJ1-5): DAGVTQSPTHLIKTRGQQVTLRCSPKSGHDTVSWYQQALGQGPQFIFQYYEEEERQRGNFPDRFSGHQFPNYSSELNVNALLLGDSALYLCASSLWGQPQHFGDGTRLSIL.